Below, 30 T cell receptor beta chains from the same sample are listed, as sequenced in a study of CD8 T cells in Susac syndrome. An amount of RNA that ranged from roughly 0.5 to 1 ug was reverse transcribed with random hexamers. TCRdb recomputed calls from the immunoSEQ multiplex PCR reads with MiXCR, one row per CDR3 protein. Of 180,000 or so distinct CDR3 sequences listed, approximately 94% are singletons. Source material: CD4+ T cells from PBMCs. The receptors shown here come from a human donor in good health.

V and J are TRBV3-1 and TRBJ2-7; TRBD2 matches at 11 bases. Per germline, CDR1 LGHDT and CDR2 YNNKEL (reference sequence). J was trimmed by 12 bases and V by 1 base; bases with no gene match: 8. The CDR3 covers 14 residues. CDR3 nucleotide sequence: TGTGCCAGCAGCCAAGGTGGGACTAGCGGCAGTACGTACTTC. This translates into CASSQGGTSGSTYF.

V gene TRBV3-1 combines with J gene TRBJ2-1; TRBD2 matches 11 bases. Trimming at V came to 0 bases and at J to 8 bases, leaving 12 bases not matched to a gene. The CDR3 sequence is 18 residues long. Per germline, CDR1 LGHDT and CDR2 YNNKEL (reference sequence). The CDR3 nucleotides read TGTGCCAGCAGCCAAGATTGGGGCGATAGCGGGAGGGCGCATGAGCAGTTCTTC. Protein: CASSQDWGDSGRAHEQFF.

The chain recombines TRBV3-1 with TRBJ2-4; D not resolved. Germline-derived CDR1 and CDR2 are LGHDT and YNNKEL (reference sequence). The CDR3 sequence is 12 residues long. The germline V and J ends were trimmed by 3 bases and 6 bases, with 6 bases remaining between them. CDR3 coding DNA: TGTGCCAGCAGCCACCGAACAAACATTCAGTACTTC. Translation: CASSHRTNIQYF.

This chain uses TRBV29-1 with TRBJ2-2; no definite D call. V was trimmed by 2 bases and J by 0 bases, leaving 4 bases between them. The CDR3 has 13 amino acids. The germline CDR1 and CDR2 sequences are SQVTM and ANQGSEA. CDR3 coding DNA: TGCAGCGTTGAATCTCCGAACACCGGGGAGCTGTTTTTT. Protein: CSVESPNTGELFF.

The CDR3 sequence: CASSTRQGLGAEQFF. DNA of the CDR3: TGTGCCAGCAGCACCCGACAGGGGTTGGGAGCTGAGCAGTTCTTC. The chain combines TRBV3-1 with TRBJ2-1; 8 nucleotides agree with TRBD1. Trimming cost V 5 bases and J 9 bases; bases outside gene matches: 12. The CDR3 contains 15 residues. Germline V gene sequence: CDR1 LGHDT, CDR2 YNNKEL (reference sequence).

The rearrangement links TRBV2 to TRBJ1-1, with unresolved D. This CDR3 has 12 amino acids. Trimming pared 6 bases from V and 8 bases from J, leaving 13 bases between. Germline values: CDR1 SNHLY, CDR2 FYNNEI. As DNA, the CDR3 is TGTGCCAGCAGCCGAACGTCTTGGGAAGCTTTCTTT. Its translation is CASSRTSWEAFF.

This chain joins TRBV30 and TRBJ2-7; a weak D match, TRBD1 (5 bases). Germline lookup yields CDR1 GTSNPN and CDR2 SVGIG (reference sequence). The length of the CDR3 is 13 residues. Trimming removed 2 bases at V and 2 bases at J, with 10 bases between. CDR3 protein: CAWSRGSPYEQYF. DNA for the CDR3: TGTGCCTGGAGTAGGGGTAGCCCCTACGAGCAGTACTTC.

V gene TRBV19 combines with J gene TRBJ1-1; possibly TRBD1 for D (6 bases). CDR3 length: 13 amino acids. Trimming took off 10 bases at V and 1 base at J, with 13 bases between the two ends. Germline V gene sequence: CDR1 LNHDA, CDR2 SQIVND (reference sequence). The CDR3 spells CANTDSQNTEAFF. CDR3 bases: TGTGCCAATACGGACAGCCAGAACACTGAAGCTTTCTTT.

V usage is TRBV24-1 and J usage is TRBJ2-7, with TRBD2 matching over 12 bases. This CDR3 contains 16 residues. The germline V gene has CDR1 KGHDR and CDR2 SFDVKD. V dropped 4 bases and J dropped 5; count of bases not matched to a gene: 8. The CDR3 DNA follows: TGTGCCACCAGTGACTCGGGACTAGCGGGTTCCCACGAGCAGTACTTC. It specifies CATSDSGLAGSHEQYF.

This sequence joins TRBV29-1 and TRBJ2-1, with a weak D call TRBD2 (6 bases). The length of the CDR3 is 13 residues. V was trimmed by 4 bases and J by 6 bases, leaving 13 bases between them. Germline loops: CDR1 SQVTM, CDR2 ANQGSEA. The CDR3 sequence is CSVGAGSVNEQFF. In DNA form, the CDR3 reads TGCAGCGTTGGGGCGGGATCGGTCAATGAGCAGTTCTTC.

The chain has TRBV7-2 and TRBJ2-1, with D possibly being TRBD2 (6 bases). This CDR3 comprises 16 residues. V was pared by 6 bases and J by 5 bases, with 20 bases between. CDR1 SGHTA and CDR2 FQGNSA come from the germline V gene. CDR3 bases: TGTGCCAGCAGTTATCGGACTAACCCTAGGGACAATGAGCAGTTCTTC. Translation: CASSYRTNPRDNEQFF.

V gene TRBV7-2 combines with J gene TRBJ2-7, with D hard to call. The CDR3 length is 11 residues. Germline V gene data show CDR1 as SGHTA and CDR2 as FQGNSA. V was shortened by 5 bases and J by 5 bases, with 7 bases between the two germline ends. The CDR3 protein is CASSGFDEQYF. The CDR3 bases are TGTGCCAGCAGCGGCTTTGACGAGCAGTACTTC.

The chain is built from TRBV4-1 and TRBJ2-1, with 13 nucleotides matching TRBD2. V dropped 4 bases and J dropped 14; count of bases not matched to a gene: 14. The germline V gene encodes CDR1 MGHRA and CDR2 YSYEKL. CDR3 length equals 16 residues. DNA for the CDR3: TGCGCCAGCAGCCCCCAACTAGCGGGAGGGCGAGGGTCAGAGTTCTTC. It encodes CASSPQLAGGRGSEFF.

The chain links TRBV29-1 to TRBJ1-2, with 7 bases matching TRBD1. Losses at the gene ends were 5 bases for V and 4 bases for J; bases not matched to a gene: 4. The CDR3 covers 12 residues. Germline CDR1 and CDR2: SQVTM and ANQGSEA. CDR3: CSVTTGTYGYTF. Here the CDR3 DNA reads TGCAGCGTTACGACAGGGACCTATGGCTACACCTTC.

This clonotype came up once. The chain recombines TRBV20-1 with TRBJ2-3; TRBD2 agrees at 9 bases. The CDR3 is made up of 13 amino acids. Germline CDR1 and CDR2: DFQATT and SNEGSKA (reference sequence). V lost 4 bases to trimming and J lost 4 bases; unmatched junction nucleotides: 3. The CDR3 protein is CSANSGSADTQYF. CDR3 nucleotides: TGCAGTGCTAATAGCGGGAGCGCAGATACGCAGTATTTT.

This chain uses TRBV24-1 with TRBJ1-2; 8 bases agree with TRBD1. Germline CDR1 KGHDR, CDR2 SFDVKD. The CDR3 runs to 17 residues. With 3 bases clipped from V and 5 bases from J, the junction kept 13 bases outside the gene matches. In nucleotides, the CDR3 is TGTGCCACCAGTGATACGGGACTCCCAGGGGGCCTTTATGGCTACACCTTC. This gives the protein CATSDTGLPGGLYGYTF.

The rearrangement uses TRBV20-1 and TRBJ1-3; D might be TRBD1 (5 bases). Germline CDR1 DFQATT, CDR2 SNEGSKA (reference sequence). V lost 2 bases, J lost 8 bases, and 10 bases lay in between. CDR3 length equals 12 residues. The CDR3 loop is CSARRQGDTIYF. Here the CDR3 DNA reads TGCAGTGCTAGACGCCAGGGAGACACCATATATTTT.

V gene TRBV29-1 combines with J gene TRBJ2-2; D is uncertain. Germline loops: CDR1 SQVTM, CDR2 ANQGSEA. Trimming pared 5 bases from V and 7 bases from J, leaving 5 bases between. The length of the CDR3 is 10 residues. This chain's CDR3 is CSVWGGELFF. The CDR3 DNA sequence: TGCAGCGTTTGGGGCGGGGAGCTGTTTTTT.

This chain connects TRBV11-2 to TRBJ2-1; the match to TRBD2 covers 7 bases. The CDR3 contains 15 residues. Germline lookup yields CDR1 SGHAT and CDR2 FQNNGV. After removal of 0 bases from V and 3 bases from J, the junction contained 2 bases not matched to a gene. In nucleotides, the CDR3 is TGTGCCAGCAGCTTAGAGGGGGAGGGCTACAATGAGCAGTTCTTC. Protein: CASSLEGEGYNEQFF.

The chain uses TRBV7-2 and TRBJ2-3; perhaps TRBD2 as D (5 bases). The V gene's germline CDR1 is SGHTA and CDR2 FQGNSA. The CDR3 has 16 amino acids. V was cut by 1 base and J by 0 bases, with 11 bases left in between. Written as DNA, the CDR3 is TGTGCCAGCAGCTTAGGGGTGGGAGCTAGCACAGATACGCAGTATTTT. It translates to CASSLGVGASTDTQYF.

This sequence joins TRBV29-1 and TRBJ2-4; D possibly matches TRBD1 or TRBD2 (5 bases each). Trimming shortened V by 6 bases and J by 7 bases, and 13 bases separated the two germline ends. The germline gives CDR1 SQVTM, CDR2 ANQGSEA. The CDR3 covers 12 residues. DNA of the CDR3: TGCAGCGTGTCCGGGACCTCTAACATTCAGTACTTC. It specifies CSVSGTSNIQYF.

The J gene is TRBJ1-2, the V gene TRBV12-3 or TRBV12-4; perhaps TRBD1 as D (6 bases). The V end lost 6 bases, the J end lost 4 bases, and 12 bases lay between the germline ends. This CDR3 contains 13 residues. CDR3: CASSLIQGYGYTF. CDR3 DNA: TGTGCCAGCAGCCTAATACAGGGCTATGGCTACACCTTC.

CDR3 loop: CSVAKKLSNTEAFF. CDR3 DNA sequence: TGCAGCGTAGCAAAAAAGTTGTCGAACACTGAAGCTTTCTTT. The chain links TRBV29-1 to TRBJ1-1; unclear D gene. The CDR3 sequence is 14 residues long. Germline V gene data show CDR1 as SQVTM and CDR2 as ANQGSEA. Trimming took off 6 bases at V and 1 base at J, with 15 bases between the two ends.

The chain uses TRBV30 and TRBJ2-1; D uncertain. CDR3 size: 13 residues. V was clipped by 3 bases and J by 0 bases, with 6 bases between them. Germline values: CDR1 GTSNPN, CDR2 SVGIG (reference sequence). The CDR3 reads CAWRGSSYNEQFF. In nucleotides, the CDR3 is TGTGCCTGGAGGGGGTCCTCCTACAATGAGCAGTTCTTC. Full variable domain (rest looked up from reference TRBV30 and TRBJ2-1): SQTIHQWPATLVQPVGSPLSLECTVEGTSNPNLYWYRQAAGRGLQLLFYSVGIGQISSEVPQNLSASRPQDRQFILSSKKLLLSDSGFYLCAWRGSSYNEQFFGPGTRLTVL.

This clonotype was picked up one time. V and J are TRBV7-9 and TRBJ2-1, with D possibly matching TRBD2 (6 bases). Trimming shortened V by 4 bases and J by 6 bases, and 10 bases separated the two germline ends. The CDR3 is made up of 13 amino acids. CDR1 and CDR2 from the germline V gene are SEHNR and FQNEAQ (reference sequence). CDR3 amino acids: CASSSMGGNEQFF. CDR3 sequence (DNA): TGTGCCAGCAGCTCGATGGGAGGCAATGAGCAGTTCTTC.

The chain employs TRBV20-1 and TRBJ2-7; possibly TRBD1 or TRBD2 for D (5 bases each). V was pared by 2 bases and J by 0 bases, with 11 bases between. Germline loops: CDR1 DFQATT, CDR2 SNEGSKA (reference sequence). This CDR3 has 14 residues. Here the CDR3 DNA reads TGCAGTGCTAGACGAGGGGATAGCTCCTACGAGCAGTACTTC. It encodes CSARRGDSSYEQYF.

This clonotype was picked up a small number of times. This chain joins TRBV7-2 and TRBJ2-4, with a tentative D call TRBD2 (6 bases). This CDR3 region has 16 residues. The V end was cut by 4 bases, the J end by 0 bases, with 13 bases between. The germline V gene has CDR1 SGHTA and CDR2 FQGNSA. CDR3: CASSSGTLLAKNIQYF. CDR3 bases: TGTGCCAGCAGCTCCGGGACTTTATTAGCCAAAAACATTCAGTACTTC.

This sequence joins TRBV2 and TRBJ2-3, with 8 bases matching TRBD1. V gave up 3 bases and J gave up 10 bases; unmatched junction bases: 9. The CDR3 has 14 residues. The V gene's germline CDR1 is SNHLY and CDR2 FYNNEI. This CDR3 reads CASSDQGARRSQYF. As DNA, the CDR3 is TGTGCCAGCAGTGATCAGGGGGCCAGGCGGTCGCAGTATTTT.

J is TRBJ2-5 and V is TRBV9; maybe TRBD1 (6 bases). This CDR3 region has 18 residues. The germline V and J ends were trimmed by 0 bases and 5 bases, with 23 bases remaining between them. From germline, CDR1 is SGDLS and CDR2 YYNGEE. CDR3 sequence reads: CASSVGPGTPPVGETQYF. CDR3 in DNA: TGTGCCAGCAGCGTAGGGCCAGGGACACCTCCGGTGGGCGAGACCCAGTACTTC.

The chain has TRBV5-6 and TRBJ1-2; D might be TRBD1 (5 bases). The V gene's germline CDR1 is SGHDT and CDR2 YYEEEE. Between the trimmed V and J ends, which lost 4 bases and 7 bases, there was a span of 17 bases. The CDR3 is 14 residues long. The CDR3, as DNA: TGTGCCAGCAGCCGCCGGGACCATGACGGTGGCTACACCTTC. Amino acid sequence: CASSRRDHDGGYTF.